This TCR beta chain was sequenced in a study of spatial heterogeneity in lung cancer. Study-level background: The mean occurrence of each unique TCR and UMI combination in raw reads exceeded 9.5.

Every TCR cDNA molecule carried a tag that served as a unique molecular identifier. TCRdb itself ran the 5' RACE reads through MiXCR, one entry per CDR3 protein. The table lists around 89,000 distinct CDR3 sequences, 10% to 15% of them singletons. Regarding the study as a whole: Ubiquitous expanded tumor TCRs showed up in blood more at resection than follow-up.

CDR3 length: 15 amino acids. V was clipped by 1 base and J by 4 bases, with 11 bases between them. Germline CDR1 is LGHDT and CDR2 is YNNKEL (reference sequence). The time point is: sample taken at primary tumor resection. Details on this clonotype: The target antigen is unknown.

The TCR originated in a male donor with early-stage non-small cell lung cancer. The V call is TRBV3-1, the J call TRBJ1-3, with a possible D match to TRBD1 (5 bases). Sample: PBMCs, taken at surgery. CDR3 bases: TGTGCCAGCAGCCAAGTCCAGGGACTCGGAAACACCATATATTTT. Residues: CASSQVQGLGNTIYF.